A selection of T cell receptor beta chains follows, all from one sample in a study of control samples from healthy donors and cancer patients. Here immunoSEQ multiplex PCR was the method, and the copy in TCRdb shows in-frame clones only, minus some. Counted here are some 120,000 clones, roughly 92% occurring once; the ten biggest clones make up 7.8%. Source material: blood. The source is a young woman in good health. CDR3s include the opening cysteine and the closing phenylalanine or tryptophan. Fields, in order: J gene, V gene, CDR3 length, CDR3 protein.

J: TRBJ2-3
V: TRBV28
length: 16
CDR3: CASSFLDPSGTDTQYF

J: TRBJ2-1
V: TRBV24-1
length: 18
CDR3: CATSDPGDSTQEGNEQFF

J: TRBJ2-7
V: TRBV4-3
length: 18
CDR3: CASSQGAPNVGNLYEQYF

J: TRBJ2-7
V: TRBV4-1
length: 20
CDR3: CASSRLILATQSRTDYEQYF

J: TRBJ2-7
V: TRBV28
length: 11
CDR3: CASSPGQKQYF

J: TRBJ2-7
V: TRBV19
length: 15
CDR3: CASSPLGGLLYEQYF

J: TRBJ2-2
V: TRBV28
length: 15
CDR3: CASSRGGAGTGELFF

J: TRBJ2-1
V: TRBV24-1
length: 13
CDR3: CATSDLRSQGQFF

J: TRBJ2-1
V: TRBV28
length: 19
CDR3: CASSLTDVVGRSIYNEQFF

J: TRBJ1-5
V: TRBV6-5
length: 15
CDR3: CASGKTGYSNQPQHF

J: TRBJ1-4
V: TRBV12-5
length: 15
CDR3: CASGLGGTGSEKLFF

J: TRBJ1-1
V: TRBV11-2
length: 16
CDR3: CASSPIPLNGNTEAFF

J: TRBJ1-2
V: TRBV19
length: 16
CDR3: CASSIGGRTGVIGYTF

J: TRBJ2-2
V: TRBV5-1
length: 16
CDR3: CASSLGRGGVTGELFF

J: TRBJ1-4
V: TRBV5-6
length: 16
CDR3: CASSLDRGITNEKLFF

J: TRBJ2-3
V: TRBV7-9
length: 13
CDR3: CASSLGYPDTQYF

J: TRBJ1-2
V: TRBV21-1
length: 14
CDR3: CASSKALGVEGYTF

J: TRBJ2-1
V: TRBV7-3
length: 16
CDR3: CASSLTPSSGRTEQFF

J: TRBJ2-5
V: TRBV5-4
length: 13
CDR3: CASSSRVLGTQYF

J: TRBJ2-2
V: TRBV15
length: 15
CDR3: CATSRDPANTGELFF

J: TRBJ2-3
V: TRBV7-9
length: 17
CDR3: CASIDPGLAGATDTQYF

J: TRBJ1-1
V: TRBV28
length: 13
CDR3: CAIQRTGTMRGFF

J: TRBJ2-5
V: TRBV5-1
length: 15
CDR3: CASSFSGVGQETQYF

J: TRBJ1-2
V: TRBV24-1
length: 15
CDR3: CATRDRGRPNYGYTF

J: TRBJ2-3
V: TRBV30
length: 15
CDR3: CAWSPGGGSGDTQYF

J: TRBJ1-2
V: TRBV6-2/TRBV6-3
length: 13
CDR3: CASSYSDIHGYTF

J: TRBJ2-7
V: TRBV15
length: 13
CDR3: CATSGSGTYEQYF

J: TRBJ2-1
V: TRBV24-1
length: 17
CDR3: CATSDAGTPSSYNEQFF

J: TRBJ1-5
V: TRBV19
length: 12
CDR3: CASSWPGGPQHF

J: TRBJ1-5
V: TRBV5-4
length: 14
CDR3: CASSLGGGNQPQHF

J: TRBJ1-4
V: TRBV18
length: 15
CDR3: CASSPTGGGNEKLFF

J: TRBJ1-3
V: TRBV6-2/TRBV6-3
length: 18
CDR3: CASSSGQGLFFSGNTIYF

J: TRBJ2-1
V: TRBV3-1/TRBV3-2
length: 17
CDR3: CASSQDSQSPVYNEQFF

J: TRBJ1-1
V: TRBV5-1
length: 14
CDR3: CASNSGQRNTEAFF

J: TRBJ2-5
V: TRBV24-1
length: 18
CDR3: CATSDDGTSGGPQETQYF

J: TRBJ2-5
V: TRBV9
length: 15
CDR3: CASSVEATEQETQYF

J: TRBJ1-5
V: TRBV19
length: 17
CDR3: CASKGARGTGNNQPQHF

J: TRBJ2-7
V: TRBV6-5
length: 14
CDR3: CASGLGTARNEQYF

J: TRBJ1-5
V: TRBV6-5
length: 15
CDR3: CASRKGRQSNQPQHF

J: TRBJ2-2
V: TRBV19
length: 15
CDR3: CASSGGRTNTGELFF

J: TRBJ2-2
V: TRBV12-3/TRBV12-4
length: 12
CDR3: CASSYIVWELFF

J: TRBJ1-1
V: TRBV18
length: 12
CDR3: CASSQQGTEAFF

J: TRBJ2-3
V: TRBV13
length: 14
CDR3: CASSLESSKDTQYF

J: TRBJ1-3
V: TRBV3-1/TRBV3-2
length: 14
CDR3: CASSQTGDGNTIYF

J: TRBJ2-7
V: TRBV18
length: 17
CDR3: CASSPLASGSGGYEQYF

J: TRBJ1-5
V: TRBV19
length: 12
CDR3: CASNRGNQPQHF

J: TRBJ1-2
V: TRBV13
length: 13
CDR3: CASSLGQGDGYTF

J: TRBJ2-1
V: TRBV5-4
length: 13
CDR3: CASSLNMGNEQFF

J: TRBJ2-1
V: TRBV9
length: 15
CDR3: CASSVADSSDNEQFF

J: TRBJ1-5
V: TRBV19
length: 14
CDR3: CASTKAEVNQPQHF

J: TRBJ2-7
V: TRBV7-2
length: 15
CDR3: CASSLYGGGFYEQYF

J: TRBJ2-3
V: TRBV5-4
length: 16
CDR3: CASSRGRGSGTDTQYF

J: TRBJ2-1
V: TRBV3-1/TRBV3-2
length: 12
CDR3: CASSQERQKQFF

J: TRBJ1-2
V: TRBV4-1
length: 17
CDR3: CASSHLPRTGKDYGYTF

J: TRBJ2-7
V: TRBV18
length: 19
CDR3: CASSTSGISSGGRYYEQYF

J: TRBJ1-2
V: TRBV7-2
length: 15
CDR3: CAIGQGARANYGYTF

J: TRBJ2-1
V: TRBV10-1
length: 15
CDR3: CASSEGGSTYNEQFF